The clone carrying this T cell receptor (beta chain) has a count of ten or more. From germline, CDR1 is LNHDA and CDR2 SQIVND (reference sequence). The CDR3 is 14 residues long. The junction had 10 bases not matched to a gene; V was cut back by 8 bases and J by 6 bases. The sample belongs to a study of Graves' ophthalmopathy and Graves' hyperthyroidism. Amplifying from RNA transcripts, the study obtained TCR beta CDR3 regions. An initial RT-PCR round employing HTBI primers preceded a second-round multiplex PCR. TCRdb reprocessed the multiplex PCR reads with MiXCR, giving one entry per CDR3 protein. The data contain 300,000 to 350,000 distinct CDR3 sequences, roughly 17% of them singletons.

This sequence was found in an adult man with Graves' ophthalmopathy. V usage is TRBV19 and J usage is TRBJ2-7; TRBD2 matches at 10 bases. Sequences were obtained from peripheral blood. CDR3 sequence reads: CASRPSGSLFEQYF. The CDR3 coding sequence is TGTGCCAGTCGCCCTAGCGGGAGCCTGTTCGAGCAGTACTTC.